Detailed here is one T cell receptor (beta chain). The antigen is unknown. Trimming took 7 bases from V and 6 from J; bases not matched to a gene: 10. Looked up from germline, CDR1 is SNHLY and CDR2 is FYNNEI. The CDR3 has 14 residues. The data originate from a study of cytomegalovirus exposure and HLA in healthy donors. Whole-study results and caveats: Reports showed the classifier diagnosing cytomegalovirus status with high specificity and sensitivity. Evidence from a later analysis indicated that most CMV-associated TCR beta chains looked HLA-restricted.

PCR primers comprised 60 Vbeta and 13 Jbeta primers. Profiled with immunoSEQ multiplex PCR; TCRdb holds only in-frame clones, not every one. The sample holds 150,000 or so clones, roughly four fifths seen once. Sequencing used PBMCs. The chain recombines TRBV2 with TRBJ1-1; 8 nucleotides agree with TRBD1. The clonotype comes from a woman between 40 and 55 years old in good health and CMV-seronegative. CDR3 loop: CASTGQGSRAEAFF. CDR3 coding DNA: TGTGCCAGCACCGGACAGGGCTCGAGGGCTGAAGCTTTCTTT. Using reference TRBV2 and TRBJ1-1 for the parts outside the CDR3, the full variable domain is EPEVTQTPSHQVTQMGQEVILRCVPISNHLYFYWYRQILGQKVEFLVSFYNNEISEKSEIFDDQFSVERPDGSNFTLKIRSTKLEDSAMYFCASTGQGSRAEAFFGQGTRLTVV.